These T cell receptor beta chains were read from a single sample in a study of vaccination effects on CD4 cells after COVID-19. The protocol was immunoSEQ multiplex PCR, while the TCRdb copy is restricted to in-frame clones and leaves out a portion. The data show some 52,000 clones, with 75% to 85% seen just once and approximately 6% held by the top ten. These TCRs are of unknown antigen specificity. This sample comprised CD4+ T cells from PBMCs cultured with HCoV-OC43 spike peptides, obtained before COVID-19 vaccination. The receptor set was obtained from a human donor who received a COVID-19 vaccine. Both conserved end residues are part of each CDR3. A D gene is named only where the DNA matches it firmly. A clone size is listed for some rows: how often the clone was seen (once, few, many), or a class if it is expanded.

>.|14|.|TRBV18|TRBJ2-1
CASSPPLRVVEQFF
TGTGCCAGCTCACCACCGTTGAGGGTAGTAGAGCAGTTCTTC
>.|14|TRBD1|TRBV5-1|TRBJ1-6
CASSQTGGVSPLHF
TGCGCCAGCAGCCAAACAGGGGGCGTTTCACCCCTCCACTTT
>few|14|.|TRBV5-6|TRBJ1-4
CASSLRGADEKLFF
TGTGCCAGCAGCTTGAGAGGGGCGGATGAAAAACTGTTTTTT
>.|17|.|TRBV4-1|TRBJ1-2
CASSHFGKTGPTTGYTF
TGCGCCAGCAGCCATTTCGGTAAAACCGGGCCTACCACTGGCTACACCTTC
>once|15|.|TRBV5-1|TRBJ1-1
CASSFQPGQNTEAFF
TGCGCCAGCAGCTTTCAACCGGGACAGAACACTGAAGCTTTCTTT
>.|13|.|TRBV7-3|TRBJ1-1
CASSLFLNTEAFF
TGTGCCAGCAGCTTATTCCTGAACACTGAAGCTTTCTTT
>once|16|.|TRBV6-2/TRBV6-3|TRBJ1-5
CASSDRTTRDNQPQHF
TGTGCCAGCAGTGACCGGACAACCCGGGACAATCAGCCCCAGCATTTT
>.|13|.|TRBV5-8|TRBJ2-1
CASTPFTLNEQFF
TGTGCCAGCACCCCTTTCACCCTCAATGAGCAGTTCTTC
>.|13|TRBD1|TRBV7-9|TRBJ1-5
CASSLTDRRPQHF
TGTGCCAGCAGCTTAACGGACAGGAGGCCCCAGCATTTT
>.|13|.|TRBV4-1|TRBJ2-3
CASSQVSSDTQYF
TGCGCCAGCAGCCAAGTCTCTTCAGATACGCAGTATTTT
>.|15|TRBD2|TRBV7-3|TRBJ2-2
CASSSGLAGTGELFF
TGTGCCAGCAGCTCGGGACTAGCGGGGACCGGGGAGCTGTTTTTT
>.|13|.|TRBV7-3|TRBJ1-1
CASSVTANTEAFF
TGTGCCAGCAGCGTGACAGCGAACACTGAAGCTTTCTTT
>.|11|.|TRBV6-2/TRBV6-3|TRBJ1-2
CASSLIDGYTF
TGTGCCAGCAGCTTGATCGATGGCTACACCTTC
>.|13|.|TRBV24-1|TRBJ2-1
CATSDLGPYEQFF
TGTGCCACCAGTGATTTGGGACCTTATGAGCAGTTCTTC
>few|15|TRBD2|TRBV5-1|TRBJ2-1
CASRERLAGADEQFF
TGCGCCAGCAGGGAGAGACTAGCGGGGGCAGATGAGCAGTTCTTC
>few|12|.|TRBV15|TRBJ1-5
CATSRESQPQHF
TGTGCCACCAGCAGAGAGAGTCAGCCCCAGCATTTT
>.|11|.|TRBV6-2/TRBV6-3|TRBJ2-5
CASSYVATQYF
TGTGCCAGCAGTTACGTAGCGACCCAGTACTTC
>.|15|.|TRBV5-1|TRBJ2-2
CASSPGRGNTGELFF
TGCGCCAGCAGCCCAGGCCGGGGGAACACCGGGGAGCTGTTTTTT
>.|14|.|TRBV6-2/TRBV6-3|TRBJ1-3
CASSYLSRGNTIYF
TGTGCCAGCAGTTACCTCAGCCGTGGAAACACCATATATTTT
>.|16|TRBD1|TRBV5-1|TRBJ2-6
CASSLPTGAGANVLTF
TGCGCCAGCAGCCTACCTACAGGGGCTGGGGCCAACGTCCTGACTTTC
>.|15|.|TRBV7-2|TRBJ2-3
CASSLVGVAADTQYF
TGTGCCAGCAGCTTAGTGGGAGTAGCAGCCGATACGCAGTATTTT
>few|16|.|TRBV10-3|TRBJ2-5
CATGGRGPGLQETQYF
TGTGCCACCGGCGGTAGGGGACCAGGCCTTCAAGAGACCCAGTACTTC
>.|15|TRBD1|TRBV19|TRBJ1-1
CASSVLGQANTEAFF
TGTGCCAGTAGTGTACTCGGACAGGCGAACACTGAAGCTTTCTTT
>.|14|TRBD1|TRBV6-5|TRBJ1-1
CASSYETGGTEAFF
TGTGCCAGCAGTTACGAGACAGGGGGCACTGAAGCTTTCTTT
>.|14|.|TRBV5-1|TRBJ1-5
CASSPQGSDQPQHF
TGCGCCAGCAGCCCACAGGGTTCCGATCAGCCCCAGCATTTT
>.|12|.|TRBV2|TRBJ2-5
CASRPTRETQYF
TGTGCCAGCAGGCCCACTAGAGAGACCCAGTACTTC
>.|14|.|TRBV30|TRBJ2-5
CAWSAGQLQETQYF
TGTGCCTGGAGTGCTGGGCAGCTCCAAGAGACCCAGTACTTC